This paragraph reports one T cell receptor (beta chain). There are 16 residues in the CDR3. The ends were cut back, 1 base at V and 3 bases at J, with 13 bases in the middle. Germline CDR1 reads MGHRA; CDR2 reads YSYEKL. Individuals drawn from around 25 US areas were roughly 18 to 100 years old. Participants had their cohort set by participant-reported clinical history. The data were obtained in a study of blood T cell repertoires in COVID-19. Here immunoSEQ multiplex PCR was the method, and the copy in TCRdb shows in-frame clones only, minus some. The sample shows approximately 490,000 clones, about 88% of them seen only once.

This chain links TRBV4-1 with TRBJ2-1; D remains unclear. The receptor was isolated from a woman aged 55-75 years who had recovered from COVID-19. The specimen was PBMCs or T cells enriched from blood (not recorded which). The CDR3 here is CASSQGSGPLYNEQFF. CDR3 sequence (DNA): TGCGCCAGCAGCCAAGGCTCGGGTCCCCTCTACAATGAGCAGTTCTTC.